One and the same sample provided the 32 T cell receptor beta chains below, sequenced in a study of cytomegalovirus exposure and HLA in healthy donors. Primers included in the PCR were 60 Vbeta and 13 Jbeta primers. Only in-frame clones appear in the TCRdb table, and some are missing; sequencing was by immunoSEQ multiplex PCR. The data contain 40,000 to 45,000 clones, around 87% of them singletons. The sequencing input was PBMCs. The receptors originated from a woman aged 40 to 50 in good health and CMV-seropositive.

The chain combines TRBV7-2 with TRBJ2-3, with D hard to call. CDR3 size: 12 residues. From germline, CDR1 is SGHTA and CDR2 FQGNSA. Trimming took 5 bases from V and 2 from J, leaving 5 bases between them. The CDR3 here is CASSPYTDTQYF. CDR3 in DNA: TGTGCCAGCAGCCCCTACACAGATACGCAGTATTTT.

The chain links TRBV5-3 to TRBJ2-7, with a weak D call TRBD1 (6 bases). TRBV5-3 is sorted into the ORF group, with uncertain function. Trimming pared 10 bases from V and 5 bases from J, leaving 25 bases between. The CDR3 is 15 amino acids. CDR3: CAGNASEGGGNEQYF. CDR3 nucleotides: TGTGCCGGAAACGCATCCGAGGGTGGGGGCAACGAGCAGTACTTC.

V is TRBV15 and J is TRBJ1-2; weak D call: TRBD1 (6 bases). The germline CDR1 and CDR2 sequences are LNHNV and YYDKDF (reference sequence). The CDR3 loop spans 16 amino acids. Trimming cost V 1 base and J 6 bases, with 18 bases left between them. The CDR3 sequence is CATSRAREQGRDGYTF. As DNA, the CDR3 is TGTGCCACCAGCAGAGCCCGGGAACAGGGAAGGGATGGCTACACCTTC.

The V call is TRBV28, the J call TRBJ2-7; no firm D call. The V end lost 3 bases, the J end lost 1 base, and 10 bases lay between the germline ends. The V gene's germline CDR1 is MDHEN and CDR2 SYDVKM. The CDR3 runs to 14 residues. CDR3 sequence reads: CASSFPRSSYEQYF. CDR3 nucleotides: TGTGCCAGCAGTTTCCCCCGTAGTTCCTACGAGCAGTACTTC.

The chain recombines TRBV6-1 with TRBJ2-7; the match to TRBD1 covers 8 bases. With 3 bases clipped from V and 2 bases from J, the junction kept 6 bases outside the gene matches. CDR1 is MNHNS, CDR2 SASEGT, per germline. The CDR3 extends over 15 amino acids. CDR3 amino acids: CASSEAGGATYEQYF. The CDR3 coding sequence is TGTGCCAGCAGTGAGGCAGGGGGCGCCACCTACGAGCAGTACTTC.

The genes are TRBV6-5 and TRBJ2-2; 8 bases line up with TRBD1. V shed 10 bases and J 2 bases; nucleotides not matched to a gene: 9. The CDR3 has 15 residues. Germline values: CDR1 MNHEY, CDR2 SVGAGI. The CDR3: CATAPDRGNTGELFF. The CDR3 region has the DNA TGTGCCACTGCACCCGACAGGGGCAACACCGGGGAGCTGTTTTTT.

The chain combines TRBV5-6 with TRBJ2-7; D is ambiguous. CDR1 and CDR2 (germline): SGHDT, YYEEEE. This CDR3 comprises 13 residues. Trimming took 4 bases from V and 4 from J, leaving 12 bases between them. The CDR3 loop is CASSLVQVYEQYF. The CDR3 region has the DNA TGTGCCAGCAGCCTCGTCCAGGTGTACGAGCAGTACTTC.

V gene TRBV10-3 combines with J gene TRBJ2-7; TRBD2 agrees at 8 bases. Per the germline V gene, CDR1 is ENHRY and CDR2 is SYGVKD. The CDR3 consists of 13 residues. Germline trimming cut 2 bases from V and 6 bases from J; bases unmatched to any gene: 3. The CDR3 DNA is TGTGCCATCAGTGAGAATAGCGGGGTCGAGCAGTACTTC. This sequence encodes CAISENSGVEQYF.

The chain recombines TRBV27 with TRBJ2-1; 7 nucleotides match TRBD2. CDR3 length equals 16 residues. The V gene end was trimmed by 2 bases and the J gene end by 2 bases; junction bases not matched to a gene: 6. Germline CDR1 MNHEY, CDR2 SMNVEV (reference sequence). The CDR3 nucleotides read TGTGCCAGCAGTTTACCCGCTAGCGGAGCCTACAATGAGCAGTTCTTC. This codes for CASSLPASGAYNEQFF.

The CDR3 is CASSAQDRGPGNTIYF. In DNA form, the CDR3 reads TGTGCCAGCAGCGCCCAAGACAGGGGGCCTGGAAACACCATATATTTT. The chain is built from TRBV9 and TRBJ1-3; 10 nucleotides line up with TRBD1. CDR1 and CDR2 (germline): SGDLS, YYNGEE. The CDR3 is made up of 16 amino acids. The V segment lost 3 bases and the J segment 2 bases; nucleotides outside the gene matches: 5.

This chain joins TRBV5-1 and TRBJ2-5; TRBD1 matches at 7 bases. From germline, CDR1 is SGHRS and CDR2 YFSETQ. J lost 2 bases, V lost 0 bases, and 7 bases had no gene match. The CDR3 length is 16 residues. The CDR3 region is CASSLVRTDRQETQYF. Written as DNA, the CDR3 is TGCGCCAGCAGCTTGGTGAGAACGGACAGGCAAGAGACCCAGTACTTC.

The chain employs TRBV9 and TRBJ2-3, with a possible D match to TRBD2 (5 bases). CDR1 and CDR2 from the germline V gene are SGDLS and YYNGEE. Trimming removed 0 bases at V and 6 bases at J, with 14 bases between. CDR3 size: 15 residues. The CDR3 loop is CASSVAGSAWDTQYF. The CDR3 DNA reads as TGTGCCAGCAGCGTAGCGGGGTCGGCATGGGATACGCAGTATTTT.

The chain's CDR3 is CASIQRQSNQPQHF. The CDR3 DNA follows: TGTGCCAGCATCCAAAGACAGAGCAATCAGCCCCAGCATTTT. The chain uses TRBV21-1 and TRBJ1-5; the D call of TRBD1 is as the table states it, not checked on the DNA. TRBV21-1 is a recognized pseudogene. CDR3 size: 14 residues.

The chain is built from TRBV4-2 and TRBJ1-1; a weak D match, TRBD1 (6 bases). The germline CDR1 and CDR2 sequences are LGHNA and YNFKEQ. The CDR3 totals 15 residues. Trimming removed 0 bases at V and 11 bases at J, with 19 bases between. CDR3 region: CASSQDARAPGGAFF. CDR3 coding DNA: TGTGCCAGCAGCCAAGATGCCAGGGCCCCGGGGGGCGCTTTCTTT.

The V call is TRBV27, the J call TRBJ2-5; D unresolved. The CDR3 is made up of 14 amino acids. Germline V gene data show CDR1 as MNHEY and CDR2 as SMNVEV (reference sequence). V was trimmed by 3 bases and J by 1 base, leaving 9 bases between them. The CDR3 sequence is CASSFVRSQETQYF. The CDR3 coding sequence is TGTGCCAGCAGTTTTGTACGGAGCCAAGAGACCCAGTACTTC.

The chain uses TRBV4-2 and TRBJ2-5, with D perhaps TRBD2 (6 bases). Looked up from germline, CDR1 is LGHNA and CDR2 is YNFKEQ. V was pared by 1 base and J by 4 bases, with 16 bases between. This CDR3 contains 16 residues. The CDR3 sequence is CASSQGKRTNRETQYF. In DNA form, the CDR3 reads TGTGCCAGCAGCCAAGGGAAGAGGACTAATAGAGAGACCCAGTACTTC.

The genes are TRBV5-1 and TRBJ2-3; 12 bases agree with TRBD2. Germline CDR1 and CDR2: SGHRS and YFSETQ. Trimming removed 5 bases from V and 3 bases from J; junction bases left unmatched: 4. The CDR3 length is 15 residues. CDR3 protein: CASSSGLAGTDTQYF. In DNA, the CDR3 is TGCGCCAGCAGTTCAGGACTAGCGGGAACAGATACGCAGTATTTT.

The chain links TRBV30 to TRBJ2-1; D possibly corresponds to TRBD1 (6 bases). V lost 5 bases, J lost 6 bases, and 14 bases lay in between. This CDR3 contains 13 residues. The germline V gene encodes CDR1 GTSNPN and CDR2 SVGIG (reference sequence). For the CDR3, the DNA is TGTGCCTGGTGGGGACACCTCACCAATGAGCAGTTCTTC. Amino acids: CAWWGHLTNEQFF.

The chain is built from TRBV5-5 and TRBJ2-2; 9 nucleotides line up with TRBD2. The ends lost 2 bases at V and 1 base at J; junction bases unmatched: 0. CDR1 is SGHKS and CDR2 is YYEKEE in the germline V gene (reference sequence). This CDR3 has 15 amino acids. CDR3 sequence reads: CASSLAGGNTGELFF. The DNA of the CDR3 is TGTGCCAGCAGCTTAGCGGGAGGGAACACCGGGGAGCTGTTTTTT. Variable domain in full (rest from reference TRBV5-5 and TRBJ2-2): DAGVTQSPTHLIKTRGQQVTLRCSPISGHKSVSWYQQVLGQGPQFIFQYYEKEERGRGNFPDRFSARQFPNYSSELNVNALLLGDSALYLCASSLAGGNTGELFFGEGSRLTVL.

The chain combines TRBV7-2 with TRBJ2-5; tentatively, D is TRBD1 (6 bases). V lost 6 bases and J lost 5, with 13 bases in between. Germline CDR1 and CDR2: SGHTA and FQGNSA. The CDR3 sequence is 13 residues long. The CDR3 spells CASSQQGRETQYF. The CDR3 DNA follows: TGTGCCAGCAGTCAACAGGGACGGGAGACCCAGTACTTC.

J is TRBJ1-6 and V is TRBV18; D perhaps matches TRBD1 (6 bases). Trimming stripped 6 bases from V and 8 bases from J, with 14 bases between. Germline values: CDR1 KGHSH, CDR2 LQKENI. The CDR3 spans 14 residues. The CDR3 DNA sequence: TGTGCCAGCTCTGTTCAGGGGAGTGATTCACCCCTCCACTTT. As protein: CASSVQGSDSPLHF.

This clone was counted a single time. V and J are TRBV7-9 and TRBJ1-1; 7 nucleotides align to TRBD1. V lost 5 bases to trimming and J lost 6 bases; unmatched junction nucleotides: 9. The germline CDR1 and CDR2 sequences are SEHNR and FQNEAQ (reference sequence). CDR3 length equals 14 residues. CDR3 sequence reads: CASSPETGLAEAFF. The DNA for the CDR3 is TGTGCCAGCAGCCCAGAGACAGGGTTAGCTGAAGCTTTCTTT.

The gene calls are TRBV28 and TRBJ1-6; D is ambiguous. V dropped 8 bases and J dropped 0 bases, with 11 bases sitting between them. CDR3 size: 15 residues. The germline V gene encodes CDR1 MDHEN and CDR2 SYDVKM. Here the CDR3 reads CASGSGSSYNSPLHF. In DNA, the CDR3 is TGTGCCAGCGGTTCTGGGAGCTCCTATAATTCACCCCTCCACTTT. Filled out from reference TRBV28 and TRBJ1-6, the complete variable domain reads DVKVTQSSRYLVKRTGEKVFLECVQDMDHENMFWYRQDPGLGLRLIYFSYDVKMKEKGDIPEGYSVSREKKERFSLILESASTNQTSMYLCASGSGSSYNSPLHFGNGTRLTVT.

The chain joins TRBV15 to TRBJ2-1; D may be TRBD2 (5 bases). The germline V and J ends were trimmed by 1 base and 8 bases, with 18 bases remaining between them. Per the germline V gene, CDR1 is LNHNV and CDR2 is YYDKDF (reference sequence). The CDR3 loop spans 16 amino acids. The CDR3 nucleotides are TGTGCCACCAGCAGAGTGAAGGACTCATTAGGCGATGAGCAGTTCTTC. Protein product: CATSRVKDSLGDEQFF. The full variable domain, in which reference TRBV15 and TRBJ2-1 provide the parts outside the CDR3, is DAMVIQNPRYQVTQFGKPVTLSCSQTLNHNVMYWYQQKSSQAPKLLFHYYDKDFNNEADTPDNFQSRRPNTSFCFLDIRSPGLGDTAMYLCATSRVKDSLGDEQFFGPGTRLTVL.

J is TRBJ2-1 and V is TRBV21-1; TRBD2, the table's D call, lacks a check against the DNA. TRBV21-1 is assigned pseudogene status. The CDR3 covers 13 residues. DNA of the CDR3: TGTGCCAGCAGCCCCCGGATGAGGTGCTCCCGGTTCTTC. Encoded protein: CASSPRMRCSRFF.

J is TRBJ1-6 and V is TRBV28; D is undetermined. The CDR3 loop spans 13 amino acids. Germline lookup yields CDR1 MDHEN and CDR2 SYDVKM. Deletions cut 6 bases from V and 12 bases from J, with 15 bases between. The DNA of the CDR3 is TGTGCCAGCAGCCTAGCACCCATCTTACCCCTCCACTTT. This gives the protein CASSLAPILPLHF.

Points on this clone: Additional DNA sequences in this sample encode the identical CDR3. The chain is built from TRBV10-3 and TRBJ2-1; 10 bases match TRBD2. This CDR3 comprises 18 residues. Per the germline V gene, CDR1 is ENHRY and CDR2 is SYGVKD. Unmatched junction bases numbered 12, after V lost 0 bases and J lost 7 bases. The CDR3 region has the DNA TGTGCCATCAGTGAGTCGGCCAGCGGGGGGGCCTTTTCGAATGAGCAGTTCTTC. Protein sequence: CAISESASGGAFSNEQFF.

This chain connects TRBV4-2 to TRBJ1-3; no clear D gene. With 0 bases removed from V and 0 bases from J, the gap between germline ends came to 6 bases. Germline lookup yields CDR1 LGHNA and CDR2 YNFKEQ. The CDR3 loop spans 15 amino acids. The CDR3 spells CASSQEYFSGNTIYF. The CDR3 DNA follows: TGTGCCAGCAGCCAAGAATATTTCTCTGGAAACACCATATATTTT.

V and J are TRBV29-1 and TRBJ1-3; a weak D match, TRBD1 (5 bases). Germline CDR1 is SQVTM and CDR2 is ANQGSEA. This CDR3 has 13 amino acids. Trimming left V 3 bases short and J 4 bases short, with 10 bases between. The CDR3 here is CSVDGGTGNTIYF. CDR3 coding DNA: TGCAGCGTTGACGGGGGAACCGGAAACACCATATATTTT.

This sequence joins TRBV5-5 and TRBJ2-5; 7 bases are a match to TRBD2. J gave up 5 bases and V 2 bases, and 3 bases lay outside the gene matches. CDR1 is SGHKS, CDR2 YYEKEE, per germline (reference sequence). The CDR3 totals 13 residues. CDR3 residues: CASSLAGMETQYF. The CDR3 DNA is TGTGCCAGCAGCTTAGCGGGGATGGAGACCCAGTACTTC. Full variable domain (remainder filled in from reference TRBV5-5 and TRBJ2-5): DAGVTQSPTHLIKTRGQQVTLRCSPISGHKSVSWYQQVLGQGPQFIFQYYEKEERGRGNFPDRFSARQFPNYSSELNVNALLLGDSALYLCASSLAGMETQYFGPGTRLLVL.

The CDR3: CASSFEGLGETQYF. In DNA, the CDR3 is TGCGCCAGCAGCTTTGAGGGCCTCGGTGAGACCCAGTACTTC. The chain combines TRBV5-1 with TRBJ2-5; tentative D call: TRBD2 (5 bases). V lost 2 bases to trimming and J lost 5 bases, with 13 bases between them. The CDR3 loop spans 14 amino acids. The germline CDR1 and CDR2 sequences are SGHRS and YFSETQ.

The genes are TRBV12-5 and TRBJ2-3, with 13 nucleotides matching TRBD2. Looked up from germline, CDR1 is LGHNT and CDR2 is FRNRAP. J lost 3 bases, V lost 5 bases, and 8 bases had no gene match. This CDR3 spans 17 amino acids. CDR3 in amino acids: CASGRRPGLAGTDTQYF. DNA of the CDR3: TGTGCTAGTGGTCGAAGGCCGGGACTAGCGGGAACAGATACGCAGTATTTT.